This record covers a single TCR beta chain. Its antigen is unidentified. Unmatched junction bases numbered 6, after V lost 6 bases and J lost 3 bases. CDR1 and CDR2 (germline): SQVTM, ANQGSEA. This CDR3 is 13 amino acids long. These data come from a study of a mutant IDH1 vaccine in newly diagnosed glioma. Background on the study: First vaccine doses came 4-6 weeks after radiotherapy alone, or with temozolomide cycles. Visit V13 took place at week 47, and visit V12 happened at week 35.

TCRdb's copy holds only in-frame clones and misses some; the assay was immunoSEQ multiplex PCR. The table lists about 58,000 clones, roughly 79% of them singletons. This sample's time point: week 35, safety follow-up. In every dose of vaccine, 300 ug of mutant IDH1 20-mer peptide was given alongside topical imiquimod. The rearrangement links TRBV29-1 to TRBJ2-7; TRBD1 agrees at 9 bases. The source of this sequence is a middle-aged man with glioma. Sequencing used PBMCs, obtained from a glioma patient whose treatment included an IDH1 peptide vaccine. CDR3 amino acids: CSVTGTGIYEQYF. The CDR3 coding sequence is TGCAGCGTAACCGGGACAGGGATCTACGAGCAGTACTTC.